This T cell receptor (beta chain) was recovered during a study of cytomegalovirus exposure and HLA in healthy donors. This clone has a handful of counts. The PCR made use of 60 Vbeta and 13 Jbeta primers. Assay: immunoSEQ multiplex PCR; the TCRdb copy retains only in-frame clones and omits some. The sample carries about 200,000 clones, approximately 11% recorded once. The CDR3 is made up of 15 amino acids. From germline, CDR1 is SGHRS and CDR2 YFSETQ. The ends were cut back, 0 bases at V and 0 bases at J, with 9 bases in the middle. Sequencing used PBMCs. The chain uses TRBV5-1 and TRBJ1-1; D not resolved. The source is a man aged 45-65 years in good health and CMV-seropositive. CDR3 sequence (DNA): TGCGCCAGCAGCTTGGGTCCGGGTATGAACACTGAAGCTTTCTTT. Protein: CASSLGPGMNTEAFF.